Each of the 20 T cell receptor beta chains below was sequenced from the same sample in a study of early stage breast cancer tumors. Here immunoSEQ multiplex PCR was the method, and the copy in TCRdb shows in-frame clones only, minus some. The sample has fewer than 30,000 clones, 75% to 85% seen once. The sequencing input was blood. Receptors originate from a person in their sixties with breast cancer.

The V call is TRBV5-1, the J call TRBJ2-1; tentative D call: TRBD2 (6 bases). The CDR3 has 15 residues. Germline V gene lookup returns CDR1 SGHRS and CDR2 YFSETQ. Trimming cost V 2 bases and J 1 base, with 10 bases left between them. This CDR3 is CASSFNSGSYNEQFF. CDR3 in DNA: TGCGCCAGCAGCTTTAATAGCGGATCCTACAATGAGCAGTTCTTC.

The chain has TRBV29-1 and TRBJ1-1; D might be TRBD1 (6 bases). The CDR3 extends over 13 amino acids. Trimming cost V 4 bases and J 3 bases, with 12 bases left between them. Germline CDR1 reads SQVTM; CDR2 reads ANQGSEA. In DNA, the CDR3 is TGCAGCGTTGGGGACACTCATGACACTGAAGCTTTCTTT. As protein: CSVGDTHDTEAFF. The full variable domain, in which reference TRBV29-1 and TRBJ1-1 provide the parts outside the CDR3, is SAVISQKPSRDICQRGTSLTIQCQVDSQVTMMFWYRQQPGQSLTLIATANQGSEATYESGFVIDKFPISRPNLTFSTLTVSNMSPEDSSIYLCSVGDTHDTEAFFGQGTRLTVV.

The rearrangement links TRBV19 to TRBJ2-1, with 13 positions matching TRBD2. CDR3 length: 16 amino acids. Germline V gene lookup returns CDR1 LNHDA and CDR2 SQIVND (reference sequence). Unmatched junction bases numbered 9, after V lost 6 bases and J lost 7 bases. The CDR3 nucleotides are TGTGCCAGTAGCCTGATTGGGACTAGCGGGACGAATGAGCAGTTCTTC. Its translation is CASSLIGTSGTNEQFF. Full variable domain (remainder filled in from reference TRBV19 and TRBJ2-1): DGGITQSPKYLFRKEGQNVTLSCEQNLNHDAMYWYRQDPGQGLRLIYYSQIVNDFQKGDIAEGYSVSREKKESFPLTVTSAQKNPTAFYLCASSLIGTSGTNEQFFGPGTRLTVL.

The chain is built from TRBV9 and TRBJ2-2, with D unclear. Trimming removed 2 bases at V and 1 base at J, with 9 bases between. CDR1 and CDR2 (germline): SGDLS, YYNGEE. CDR3 length equals 15 residues. CDR3 DNA sequence: TGTGCCAGCAGCGTGACTGAGCTGAACACCGGGGAGCTGTTTTTT. This sequence encodes CASSVTELNTGELFF.

This chain uses TRBV11-3 with TRBJ2-3; D unclear. Germline CDR1 and CDR2: SGHNT and YENEEA. This CDR3 is 12 amino acids long. Trimming left V 4 bases short and J 5 bases short, with 7 bases between. CDR3 bases: TGTGCCAGCAGCTCCCCGGGAGATACGCAGTATTTT. Protein sequence: CASSSPGDTQYF.

This clone was seen a few times. The chain carries TRBV14 and TRBJ2-3; the match to TRBD2 covers 8 bases. Looked up from germline, CDR1 is SGHDN and CDR2 is FVKESK. This CDR3 has 14 residues. V lost 1 base and J lost 4; bases outside the gene matches: 1. The CDR3 bases are TGTGCCAGCAGCCAAGCGGGACTAGCAGATACGCAGTATTTT. This codes for CASSQAGLADTQYF.

The rearrangement uses TRBV7-9 and TRBJ2-2; 8 nucleotides align to TRBD1. CDR3 length: 16 residues. Germline V gene lookup returns CDR1 SEHNR and CDR2 FQNEAQ (reference sequence). V was clipped by 8 bases and J by 5 bases; unmatched bases: 13. CDR3 in amino acids: CASHSLDRGVTGELFF. The CDR3 nucleotides are TGTGCCAGCCACTCTCTCGACAGGGGAGTTACCGGGGAGCTGTTTTTT.

This clone was detected once. The chain couples TRBV7-6 to TRBJ2-6, with TRBD1 matching 10 bases. The junction had 7 bases not matched to a gene; V was cut back by 1 base and J by 1 base. Germline CDR1 reads SGHVS; CDR2 reads FNYEAQ. The length of the CDR3 is 19 residues. CDR3 residues: CASSLGKGQGTSGANVLTF. The DNA of the CDR3 is TGTGCCAGCAGCTTAGGAAAGGGACAGGGGACGTCTGGGGCCAACGTCCTGACTTTC.

The J gene is TRBJ1-5, the V gene TRBV29-1, with D tentatively TRBD1 (5 bases). CDR1 and CDR2 from the germline V gene are SQVTM and ANQGSEA. V shed 4 bases and J shed 2 bases, with 15 bases lying between them. The CDR3 contains 15 residues. CDR3 region: CSVAQDTFGNQPQHF. The DNA for the CDR3 is TGCAGCGTTGCCCAGGACACGTTTGGCAATCAGCCCCAGCATTTT. The full variable domain, rest sourced from reference TRBV29-1 and TRBJ1-5, is SAVISQKPSRDICQRGTSLTIQCQVDSQVTMMFWYRQQPGQSLTLIATANQGSEATYESGFVIDKFPISRPNLTFSTLTVSNMSPEDSSIYLCSVAQDTFGNQPQHFGDGTRLSIL.

V and J are TRBV20-1 and TRBJ2-1; 7 bases align to TRBD1. The CDR3 sequence is 11 residues long. CDR1 and CDR2 from the germline V gene are DFQATT and SNEGSKA (reference sequence). The CDR3 here is CRATGNNEQFF. CDR3 bases: TGCAGAGCGACAGGGAACAATGAGCAGTTCTTC.

The rearrangement links TRBV5-4 to TRBJ1-2; D perhaps matches TRBD1 (6 bases). There are 17 residues in the CDR3. Trimming took 4 bases from V and 4 from J, leaving 23 bases between them. CDR1 and CDR2 (germline): SGHNT, YYREEE (reference sequence). Written as DNA, the CDR3 is TGTGCCAGCAGCCAAAAAGGGGCAGGGGACCGGGTCTATGGCTACACCTTC. Amino acids: CASSQKGAGDRVYGYTF.

V is TRBV9 and J is TRBJ2-7; 11 bases match TRBD1. In germline, CDR1 is SGDLS, CDR2 YYNGEE. The CDR3 has 16 residues. Trimming cost V 4 bases and J 1 base; bases outside gene matches: 7. The chain's CDR3 is CASSPRTGGWSYEQYF. The CDR3 DNA sequence: TGTGCCAGCAGCCCTCGGACAGGGGGCTGGTCCTACGAGCAGTACTTC. Based on the CDR3 plus reference TRBV9 and TRBJ2-7, the full variable domain is DSGVTQTPKHLITATGQRVTLRCSPRSGDLSVYWYQQSLDQGLQFLIQYYNGEERAKGNILERFSAQQFPDLHSELNLSSLELGDSALYFCASSPRTGGWSYEQYFGPGTRLTVT.

The chain uses TRBV5-8 and TRBJ2-3; TRBD1 matches at 7 bases. CDR1 is SGHTS and CDR2 is YDEGEE in the germline V gene. The junction had 7 bases not matched to a gene; V was cut back by 6 bases and J by 0 bases. The CDR3 length is 15 residues. The CDR3 DNA reads TGTGCCAGCAACCGGAACAGGGGAAGCACAGATACGCAGTATTTT. Translation: CASNRNRGSTDTQYF.

The chain joins TRBV4-2 to TRBJ1-5; perhaps TRBD1 as D (6 bases). V lost 1 base and J lost 4, with 17 bases in between. This CDR3 is built from 17 residues. Germline CDR1 is LGHNA and CDR2 is YNFKEQ. The DNA for the CDR3 is TGTGCCAGCAGCCAAGCCGGCGGGCCAGGGGTTAATCAGCCCCAGCATTTT. Translation: CASSQAGGPGVNQPQHF.

The chain uses TRBV5-1 and TRBJ2-7; the match to TRBD2 covers 7 bases. The CDR3 consists of 14 residues. Germline assignment: CDR1 SGHRS and CDR2 YFSETQ. V shed 4 bases, J shed 1 base, and the junction held 5 bases outside the gene matches. CDR3 residues: CASSPAGESYEQYF. CDR3 bases: TGCGCCAGCAGCCCGGCGGGGGAGTCCTACGAGCAGTACTTC.

This chain links TRBV7-9 with TRBJ1-2; TRBD1 matches 7 bases. Germline CDR1 is SEHNR and CDR2 is FQNEAQ (reference sequence). This CDR3 has 13 amino acids. V lost 4 bases to trimming and J lost 8 bases; unmatched junction nucleotides: 7. As DNA, the CDR3 is TGTGCCAGCAGCTCGGAACAGGGGATGGGCTACACCTTC. It yields the protein CASSSEQGMGYTF.

This clone was detected only a few times. The chain combines TRBV5-6 with TRBJ2-7; possibly TRBD2 for D (5 bases). The germline V gene has CDR1 SGHDT and CDR2 YYEEEE. Trimming cost V 3 bases and J 3 bases, with 13 bases left between them. The length of the CDR3 is 14 residues. The CDR3 spells CASSSTTTYYEQYF. The CDR3 DNA reads as TGTGCCAGCAGCTCGACTACCACGTACTACGAGCAGTACTTC.

As DNA, the CDR3 is TGCGCCAGCAGCTTTGTGGGGGCGGAGACCCAGTACTTC. Encoded protein: CASSFVGAETQYF. The V and J genes are TRBV5-1 and TRBJ2-5; the D gene is possibly TRBD1 (6 bases). This CDR3 spans 13 amino acids. Trimming stripped 2 bases from V and 5 bases from J, with 10 bases between. Germline CDR1 and CDR2: SGHRS and YFSETQ.

The CDR3 here is CASSVDSSGYYNEQFF. Written as DNA, the CDR3 is TGTGCCAGCAGCGTAGACTCTAGCGGGTACTACAATGAGCAGTTCTTC. The chain carries TRBV9 and TRBJ2-1, with TRBD2 matching over 8 bases. Germline CDR1 and CDR2: SGDLS and YYNGEE. J lost 3 bases, V lost 0 bases, and 5 bases had no gene match. This CDR3 region has 16 residues.

V is TRBV9 and J is TRBJ1-1; D not resolved. CDR3 length: 14 residues. Germline values: CDR1 SGDLS, CDR2 YYNGEE. The V end lost 4 bases, the J end lost 6 bases, and 16 bases lay between the germline ends. The CDR3 region has the DNA TGTGCCAGCAGCCCCCGCCAGGTAGTAGCTGAAGCTTTCTTT. Protein product: CASSPRQVVAEAFF.